The T cell receptor beta chain under discussion was sequenced for a study of beta chain features in type 1 diabetes. About the research overall: Healthy donors, compared against patients, showed similar age, gender and cell yields.

Study observations and caveats: Type 1 diabetes patients had TCRB CDR3s that were shorter (moderately but significantly so) in all four CD4+ subsets.

The entirety of the isolated RNA underwent reverse transcription, so expressed TCRB transcripts were sequenced. Using immunoSEQ multiplex PCR, the repertoire was profiled, and TCRdb retains in-frame clones only, with some absent. The sample yields approximately 600,000 clones, 9.5% to 15% seen once. V lost 7 bases to trimming and J lost 3 bases, with 20 bases between them. This CDR3 is built from 16 residues. Per the germline V gene, CDR1 is MNHEY and CDR2 is SMNVEV (reference sequence). This clone was counted only a few times. Its specificity is unknown. The chain carries TRBV27 and TRBJ2-3; TRBD2 might be the D (5 bases). Material for sequencing was naive CD4+ T cells from blood. This clonotype originated in a man younger than 45 with type 1 diabetes. The CDR3 region has the DNA TGTGCCAGCACGCCGACTACCTGGCGGGCGACAGATACGCAGTATTTT. Translation: CASTPTTWRATDTQYF.